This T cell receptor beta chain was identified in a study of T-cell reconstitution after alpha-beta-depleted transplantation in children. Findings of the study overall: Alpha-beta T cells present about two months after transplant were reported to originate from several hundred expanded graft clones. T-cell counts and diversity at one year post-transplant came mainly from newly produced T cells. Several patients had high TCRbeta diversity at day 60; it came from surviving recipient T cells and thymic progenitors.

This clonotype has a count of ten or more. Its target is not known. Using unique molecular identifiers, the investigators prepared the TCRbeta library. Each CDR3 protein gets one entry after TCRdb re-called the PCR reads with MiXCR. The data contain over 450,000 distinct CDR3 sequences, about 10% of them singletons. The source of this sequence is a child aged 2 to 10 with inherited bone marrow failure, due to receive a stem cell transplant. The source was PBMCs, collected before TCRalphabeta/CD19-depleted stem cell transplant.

For the CDR3, the DNA is TGTGCCAGCAGCTTAGGGCTAGCGGGTTGGAATGAGCAGTTCTTC. It codes for CASSLGLAGWNEQFF. J is TRBJ2-1 and V is TRBV7-2; 8 nucleotides match TRBD2. Germline assignment: CDR1 SGHTA and CDR2 FQGNSA. The CDR3 runs to 15 residues. With 1 base clipped from V and 7 bases from J, the junction kept 6 bases outside the gene matches.